The sequence of this T cell receptor beta chain was determined in a study of T cell responses to AZD1222 COVID-19 vaccine. The repertoire was sequenced with immunoSEQ multiplex PCR; TCRdb's copy has only in-frame clones and lacks some. The repertoire has about 130,000 clones, roughly 92% of them found once; the top ten carry about 0.91%. Germline V gene sequence: CDR1 SGDLS, CDR2 YYNGEE. CDR3 length: 15 residues. The ends were cut back, 3 bases at V and 3 bases at J, with 16 bases in the middle. The specimen comprised peripheral blood, sampled on day 0 of AZD1222 vaccination. The sequence was collected from an adult in good health. V gene TRBV9 combines with J gene TRBJ2-7; possible D gene TRBD1, 5 bases. The CDR3 DNA reads as TGTGCCAGCAGCGCATCCCCCGCAGGGATCTACGAGCAGTACTTC. Protein: CASSASPAGIYEQYF.